The T cell receptor beta chain described here comes from a study of CD8+ T cells in alopecia areata. Study-level information: At a dose of 5 to 10 mg twice daily, oral tofacitinib was given to treated patients.

The treatment denotes: oral pan-JAK inhibitor, 5-10 mg twice daily. Study results and limitations: It was observed that many expanded lesional clones persisted in scalp and blood during tofacitinib.

Isolated RNA was reverse transcribed into cDNA used as the sequencing template. Only in-frame clones appear in the TCRdb table, and some are missing; sequencing was by immunoSEQ multiplex PCR. The data contain approximately 210,000 clones, roughly 66% of them singletons. This clone was picked up a small number of times. Its antigen remains unknown. Germline CDR1 reads MGHRA; CDR2 reads YSYEKL. The V end was cut by 1 base, the J end by 3 bases, with 18 bases between. This CDR3 comprises 17 residues. The TCR comes from a human donor with alopecia areata. This sample comprised CD4+ T cells sorted from blood, obtained at approximately week 45, from a patient treated with tofacitinib. V and J are TRBV4-1 and TRBJ1-1; D unclear. The CDR3 spells CASSQVDLGIMYTEAFF. The CDR3 DNA sequence: TGCGCCAGCAGCCAAGTTGACTTGGGGATAATGTACACTGAAGCTTTCTTT.